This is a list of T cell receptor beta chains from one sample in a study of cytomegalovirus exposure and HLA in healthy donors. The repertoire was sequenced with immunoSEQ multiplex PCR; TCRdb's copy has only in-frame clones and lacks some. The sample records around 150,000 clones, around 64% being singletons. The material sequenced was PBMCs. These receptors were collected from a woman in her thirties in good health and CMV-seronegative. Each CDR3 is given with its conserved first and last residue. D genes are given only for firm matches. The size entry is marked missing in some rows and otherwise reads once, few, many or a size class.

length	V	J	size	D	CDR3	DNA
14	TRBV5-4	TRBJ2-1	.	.	CASSPRGGTVEQFF	TGTGCCAGCAGCCCGAGGGGCGGGACGGTTGAGCAGTTCTTC
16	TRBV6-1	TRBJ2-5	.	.	CASSEWGELPQETQYF	TGTGCCAGCAGTGAATGGGGAGAACTACCGCAAGAGACCCAGTACTTC
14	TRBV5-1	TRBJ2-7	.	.	CASSLAGSSYEQYF	TGCGCCAGCAGCTTGGCGGGGAGCTCCTACGAGCAGTACTTC
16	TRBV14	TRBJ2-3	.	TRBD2	CASSYLSGSITDTQYF	TGTGCCAGCAGCTACCTAAGCGGGAGCATAACAGATACGCAGTATTTT
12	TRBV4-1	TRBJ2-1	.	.	CASSHQGNEQFF	TGCGCCAGCAGCCACCAGGGCAATGAGCAGTTCTTC
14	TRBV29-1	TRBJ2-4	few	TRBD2	CSVNLSGGAGIQYF	TGCAGCGTTAACCTTAGCGGGGGGGCGGGAATTCAGTACTTC
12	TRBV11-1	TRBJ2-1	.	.	CASSFQAGEQFF	TGTGCCAGCAGCTTTCAGGCTGGTGAGCAGTTCTTC
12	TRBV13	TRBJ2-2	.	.	CASSLAPGELFF	TGTGCCAGCAGCTTAGCTCCTGGGGAGCTGTTTTTT
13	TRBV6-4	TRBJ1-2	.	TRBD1	CASSLDRGQGYTF	TGTGCCAGCAGCTTGGACAGGGGGCAAGGCTACACCTTC
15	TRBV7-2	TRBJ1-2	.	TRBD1	CASSLARDSIYGYTF	TGTGCCAGCAGCTTAGCCCGGGACAGTATCTATGGCTACACCTTC
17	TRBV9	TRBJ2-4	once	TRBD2	CASSVVGTSGPKNIQYF	TGTGCCAGCAGCGTAGTCGGGACTAGCGGCCCCAAAAACATTCAGTACTTC
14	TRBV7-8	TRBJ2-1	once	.	CASSPRTTYNEQFF	TGTGCCAGCAGCCCTAGGACTACTTACAATGAGCAGTTCTTC
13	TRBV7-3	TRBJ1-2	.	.	CASSPREGYGYTF	TGTGCCAGCAGCCCCCGGGAGGGATATGGCTACACCTTC
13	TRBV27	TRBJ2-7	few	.	CASSLTRNHEQYF	TGTGCCAGCAGTCTGACACGAAACCACGAGCAGTACTTC
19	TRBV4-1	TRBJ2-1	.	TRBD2	CASSPQKPGTSGRYGEQFF	TGCGCCAGCAGCCCACAAAAACCCGGGACTAGCGGGAGGTATGGTGAGCAGTTCTTC
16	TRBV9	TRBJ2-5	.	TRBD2	CASSPGLAAYQETQYF	TGTGCCAGCAGCCCGGGACTAGCGGCGTACCAAGAGACCCAGTACTTC
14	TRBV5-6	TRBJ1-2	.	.	CASSEGTTNYGYTF	TGTGCCAGCAGCGAAGGGACAACTAACTATGGCTACACCTTC
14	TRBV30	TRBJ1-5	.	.	CAWSAGQRRQPQHF	TGTGCCTGGAGCGCGGGGCAGCGGCGTCAGCCCCAGCATTTT
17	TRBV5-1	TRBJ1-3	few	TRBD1	CASSLLRTGSSGNTIYF	TGCGCCAGCAGCTTACTAAGGACAGGGTCGTCTGGAAACACCATATATTTT
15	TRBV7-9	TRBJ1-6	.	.	CASSSTGQGDSPLHF	TGTGCCAGCAGCTCGACCGGTCAGGGTGATTCACCCCTCCACTTT
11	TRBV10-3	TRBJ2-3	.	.	CAIKDSRAQYF	TGTGCCATCAAGGACTCGAGAGCGCAGTATTTT
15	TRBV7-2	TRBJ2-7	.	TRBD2	CASSLAGTSGFEQYF	TGTGCCAGCAGCTTAGCCGGGACTAGCGGCTTTGAGCAGTACTTC